This T cell receptor beta chain comes out of a study of T cell clonality in common variable immunodeficiency. This CDR3 has 14 residues. The V end lost 0 bases, the J end lost 0 bases, and 6 bases lay between the germline ends. Germline V gene lookup returns CDR1 SGHDN and CDR2 FVKESK. In the case of this clone: Coverage ceases 3 residues before the CDR3 finishes, and the germline J gene fills in the end.

The data were produced by immunoSEQ multiplex PCR, yet TCRdb's version contains in-frame clones alone and is incomplete. The profile covers roughly 30,000 clones, none occurring a single time. This clonotype originated in a person aged 18 to 75 in good health. The gene calls are TRBV14 and TRBJ2-7; no reliable D call. Material for sequencing was peripheral blood mononuclear cells. The sequenced part of the CDR3 DNA is TGTGCCAGCAGCCAAGACCAGAGCTCCTACGAG. Translation gives CASSQDQSSYE. In full, the CDR3 reads CASSQDQSSYEQYF.